These T cell receptor beta chains were read from a single sample in a study of blood T cell repertoires in COVID-19. TCRdb's table, derived via immunoSEQ multiplex PCR, lists solely in-frame clones and lacks some. Of over 70,000 clones in the sample, about 80% were seen once. The sample was peripheral blood. The receptors stem from a human donor in a cohort sampled during active COVID-19. Both conserved end residues are trimmed from each CDR3.

V gene | CDR3 protein
TRBV11-2 | ASSSTGGVRALYWNEQF
TRBV19 | ASSITPGTPGGPQH
TRBV6-2/TRBV6-3 | ASSYSRQGRGEQY
TRBV19 | ASSTHGQSNYGYT
TRBV27 | ASSLSAGVNTEAF
TRBV20-1 | SASTSTYEQY
TRBV3-1/TRBV3-2 | ASSLRVRLFYEQY
TRBV9 | ASAREAINEKLF
TRBV5-1 | ASSLVSGTNSYEQY
TRBV21-1 | ASADRVGYEQY
TRBV9 | ASSREGDTQY
TRBV5-4 | ASSLGGTGANVLT
TRBV9 | ASSLQGAMETQY
TRBV4-1 | ASSQDMDQGGQPQH
TRBV9 | ASREGRSYEQY
TRBV27 | ASSLSGGPFGTQY
TRBV7-2 | ASSSFSTGELF
TRBV6-5 | ASSYSIQGTYEQY
TRBV7-9 | ASSLAQGGSNQPQH
TRBV5-1 | ASSLVGGSEQF
TRBV15 | ATSRDSLSGGSTDTQY
TRBV10-3 | AISPGTEETQY
TRBV7-2 | ASSLRGGAGVEETQY
TRBV10-2 | ASRASGGPNNEQF
TRBV5-1 | ASSLEGGATNEKLF
TRBV2 | ASRLAGRETQY
TRBV4-1 | ASSQAYGGASDTQY
TRBV3-1/TRBV3-2 | ASSQVSAGGSETQY
TRBV6-1 | ASSEGGRYSPLH
TRBV4-1 | ASSQDHRDQPQH
TRBV7-9 | ASSLFEKQY
TRBV7-9 | ASSDIPGQRNTIY
TRBV6-5 | ASRQGANSPLH
TRBV5-1 | ASSLERGGSYEQY
TRBV6-6 | ASSRSQGAPDGYT
TRBV9 | ASSVGSGGHTDTQY
TRBV7-2 | ASSTLMGGAAGNTIY
TRBV7-8 | ASSGTGGLGQY
TRBV18 | ASSETRVNEQF
TRBV5-1 | ASSLGETPYGYT
TRBV7-2 | ASSLGGGGIGELF